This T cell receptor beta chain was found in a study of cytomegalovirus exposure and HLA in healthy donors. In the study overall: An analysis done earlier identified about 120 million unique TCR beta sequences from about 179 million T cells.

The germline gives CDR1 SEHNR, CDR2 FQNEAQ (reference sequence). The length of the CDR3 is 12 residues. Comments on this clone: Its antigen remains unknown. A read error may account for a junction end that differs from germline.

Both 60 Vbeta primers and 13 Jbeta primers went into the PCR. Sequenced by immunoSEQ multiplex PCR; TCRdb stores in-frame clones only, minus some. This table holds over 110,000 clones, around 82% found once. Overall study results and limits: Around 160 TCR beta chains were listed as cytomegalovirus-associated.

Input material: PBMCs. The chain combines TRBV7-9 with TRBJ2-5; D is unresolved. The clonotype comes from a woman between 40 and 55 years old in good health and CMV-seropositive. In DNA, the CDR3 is TGTTCCAGCAGCTTACAGCAAGAGACCCAGTACTTC. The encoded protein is CSSSLQQETQYF.